This TCR beta chain was recovered during a study of cytomegalovirus exposure and HLA in healthy donors (dated by TCRdb to the late 2010s). About the full investigation: According to an earlier analysis of 550 to 750 of the donors, 200 million or so T cells yielded 117 million unique TCR beta sequences and about 300 Gb of sequence data. The study aimed to test whether signatures of past pathogen exposure could be identified by cataloging public T cell receptors. An earlier analysis of 500 to 750 of the donors applied high-throughput TCR beta sequencing to assess whether each TCR beta V gene segment acted as functional or pseudogenic. To study patterns of TCR occurrence, a later analysis re-analyzed previously published TCR beta repertoires from just over 650 donors and added high-resolution HLA genotyping. The genetic ancestry cluster associated with self-reported Caucasian donors included about 84% of the 398 genotyped donors. The number of donors typed differed by locus, with roughly 620-630 for A, B, C, DRB1 and DQB1, roughly 520 for DQA1, approximately 580 for DPA1, and around 450 for DPB1. Rather than drawing on any new phenotypic data, the later analysis identified candidate immune exposures from TCR beta sequences and the way those sequences occurred across donors. The study used immunosequencing to profile the T cell repertoires of about 670 subjects and linked those repertoires to cytomegalovirus serostatus. Alongside the repertoire data, information on donor age, sex, ethnicity and CMV serostatus was compiled. In a later genetic analysis, genome-wide SNP genotypes for 398 of the 666 donors were used, and that subset was treated as a discovery cohort. Several DR-DQ haplotypes were treated as single units for association and clustering because of strong linkage in the cohort. An early release that covered roughly 600 HLA-typed donors contained approximately 320 gigabases of sequencing data and 65 million to 100 million unique TCR sequences. Both class I and class II loci were covered by HLA typing, at four-digit resolution. Every repertoire in the discovery cohort had been generated on one and the same sequencing platform. In addition to the first cohort of hundreds of subjects, a separate validation cohort of some 120 different subjects was used. Across roughly 420 genotyped donors of the cohort, an average of about 200,000 unique TCR beta nucleotide sequences per donor were sequenced, and approximately 17% of those sequences were non-productive. High-throughput TCR immunosequencing, statistical association of individual TCRs with disease status, and machine learning were combined to predict cytomegalovirus infection status. General findings and caveats noted by the study authors: In a later genetic analysis, a missense DCLRE1C variant was associated with V-gene and J-gene trimming of TCR beta chains, and the association was replicated in an independent cohort. Only TCR beta chains were sequenced in this cohort, and the absence of alpha or paired-chain data limited detectable features. In a later analysis, several top co-occurrence clusters were reported to appear linked to parvovirus B19, influenza, CMV and Epstein-Barr virus. In a later analysis, about 17,000 TCR beta sequences were associated with specific HLA alleles at a false discovery rate of 0.05. In both the original and validation cohorts, the classifier was reported to diagnose cytomegalovirus status with high specificity and sensitivity. The 87-base-pair reads could not distinguish some IMGT-functional V segments, including TRBV6-2 and TRBV6-3, so those segments were excluded. Most CMV-associated TCR beta chains appeared to be HLA-restricted in a later analysis, and the HLA associations seemed to be driven largely by CMV exposure. The authors suggested that the approach could potentially be generalized to other disease states and immunological phenotypes. According to a later genetic analysis, donors in an Asian-associated ancestry cluster had fewer N-insertions in productive TCRs than the approximately 630-donor mean. An earlier analysis of around 600 of the donors showed that most TCR beta V segments appeared in productive rearrangements either about 90% or about 30% of the time, which broadly matched IMGT annotations. Linkage disequilibrium might explain the correlated functional status among segregating V segments, but an unknown experimental factor could not be ruled out. Sequencing depth was assumed to be roughly uniform across donors in the presence/absence analyses, though that assumption may not hold. Because HLA typing was unavailable for some donors at each locus, only the typed subset was used in association tests. Strong co-occurrence of HLA alleles, especially DR and DQ, made assigning TCR associations to individual alleles difficult. A later analysis found that HLA-associated TCR beta chains were more clonally expanded and had lower generation probabilities than equally common non-associated chains. A further reported finding was that TCR beta sequences accurately predicted the HLA-A and HLA-B alleles for most subjects in the first cohort. Immune exposure information for the cohort was limited to CMV serostatus. A group of highly shared sequence variants was considered likely to be a technical artifact of the sequencing pipeline. Because counts were too low, roughly 17 rarely observed V segments, including chromosome 9 orphons, were left out of the earlier analysis of several hundred of the donors. The study listed 164 TCR beta chains as associated with cytomegalovirus. In vitro tests confirmed that a few of the cytomegalovirus-associated TCR beta chains recognize cytomegalovirus antigens. According to a later analysis, TCR association rates differed among HLA loci, with DRB1 alleles showing the most associated TCRs and HLA-C alleles showing the fewest. Across donors, most TCR sequences were observed very rarely, whereas some public TCRs were present in many individuals.

About this clone itself: The antigen it recognizes is unknown. No qualities accompany the bases; no much larger clone lies one base away.

Library method: the immunoSEQ multiplex PCR assay. For the multiplex PCR, a mixture combining 60 forward primers for TCR Vbeta segments and 13 reverse primers for TCR Jbeta segments was used. The CDR3 region of rearranged TCR beta genes was amplified from genomic DNA with a multiplex PCR assay. Amplified TCR beta libraries were sequenced as 87-base-pair reads on the Illumina HiSeq System. The study's processing was this. A later analysis tallied 70 million to 100 million unique TCR beta chains across the 666 repertoires, and some 10 million of those chains were shared by two or more donors. A nearest-neighbor algorithm error-corrected the raw reads and collapsed the reads into unique sequences, merging closely related sequences to remove PCR and sequencing errors. To assign V, D and J gene segments, CDR3 sequences were aligned to IMGT reference sequences. Each retained sequence needed at least a six-nucleotide match to both a V gene segment and a J gene segment. A rearrangement was called productive if the CDR3 had no stop codons and remained in frame with V and J, and every other rearrangement was called non-productive. CDR3 was defined according to IMGT convention as the region running from the second conserved V-encoded cysteine to the conserved J-encoded phenylalanine. Sequences without an unambiguous match to a single V gene segment were excluded from the earlier analysis of several hundred of the donors. An earlier analysis of 587 of the donors classified V segments as functional when productive rearrangements were above 56.7% and as segregating when the standard deviation between donors was above 5%. To diagnose cytomegalovirus status from the catalog of TCR beta chain sequences, a statistical classification framework was built. A later analysis assigned V and J genes by comparing TCR nucleotide sequences with IMGT/GENE-DB human TR gene sequences. Using the TCRdist pipeline, a later analysis assigned CDR3 sequences along with most-parsimonious VDJ recombination scenarios. In a later analysis, each TCR beta chain was defined by its CDR3 amino acid sequence together with its V-gene family, and reads lacking a unique V-gene family were excluded. In a later analysis, 450 to 600 highly shared, low-generation-probability nucleotide sequences were removed to address suspected cross-contamination and a sequencing artifact. For each public chain, a later analysis derived a clonal expansion index from normalized ranks of inferred template counts within each repertoire. In a later analysis, generation probabilities were computed with a VDJ recombination model fitted to out-of-frame rearrangements, and the resulting probabilities were checked against IGoR. In a later analysis, TCR-TCR, TCR-HLA and TCR-CMV co-occurrence was scored with hypergeometric tests, and a repertoire-size bias correction was applied to TCR pairs. To estimate false discovery rates, a later analysis permuted the HLA or CMV assignments 20 times. In a later analysis, co-occurring TCRs were grouped using DBSCAN, and TCRdist sequence similarity was added for clustering within HLA-allele-positive subsets. Repertoires with fewer than 30,000 or more than 120,000 public chains, plus five repertoires with anomalous nucleotide sharing, were excluded from co-occurrence clustering. TCRdb provides this immuneACCESS table in a form limited to in-frame rearrangements. Some clones are lacking; in checked studies, under half of them reflect an unresolved V gene, and why the rest are absent is not known. That table gives V, J and clone size, and the DNA gave D and trimming. The sample table records approximately 140,000 clones; roughly 83% of these occur just once. The top ten clonotypes cover 3.1% of the sample.

From the germline V gene, CDR1 is MNHEY and CDR2 is SVGAGI. CDR3 length: 15 amino acids, cysteine to phenylalanine. The kept DNA is CDR3 alone, 45 bases in frame from the first base. The V end gives up 1 base and the J end 7 bases, leaving 10 bases in the junction not matched to a gene. In total, more than 500 healthy bone marrow donors made up the cohort. At the time of sampling, all cohort members were nominally healthy, though unrecorded immune exposures were likely present. The donor was CMV seronegative and was included in the group of about 400 seronegative cohort members. A peripheral blood sample was provided by each donor, and peripheral blood mononuclear cells were used for TCR beta sequencing. The Qiagen DNeasy Blood Extraction Kit was used to extract genomic DNA from the blood cell samples.

This sequence was found in a female donor in good health and CMV-seronegative. Sample: PBMCs. The chain is encoded by TRBV6-5 joined to TRBJ2-7; TRBD1 matches 7 bases in the middle. The CDR3 region has the sequence CASSYLNRYRGEQYF. The nucleotides are TGTGCCAGCAGTTACTTGAACAGATACAGGGGTGAGCAGTACTTC.